Sequencing of this TCR beta chain was carried out in a study of Graves' ophthalmopathy and Graves' hyperthyroidism. This clonotype was seen ten or more times. The CDR3 consists of 18 residues. Germline values: CDR1 MNHEY, CDR2 SVGEGT. Trimming shortened V by 4 bases and J by 0 bases, and 19 bases separated the two germline ends. RNA transcripts served as template for amplifying TCR beta CDR3 sequences. The library came from an HTBI-primed first-round RT-PCR and a second-round multiplex PCR. One entry per CDR3 protein results from TCRdb running MiXCR on the multiplex PCR reads. The top ten clones hold roughly 1.5% of a sample with about 400,000 distinct CDR3 sequences, around 18% of them seen once.

The specimen was peripheral blood. The source of this sequence is a woman between 18 and 29 years old with Graves' ophthalmopathy. This chain joins TRBV6-2 or TRBV6-3 and TRBJ1-5; no firm D call. For the CDR3, the DNA is TGTGCCAGCAGTTGGAGCCCAGTCGGGGATTCTAGCAATCAGCCCCAGCATTTT. This sequence encodes CASSWSPVGDSSNQPQHF.